These T cell receptor beta chains were read from a single sample in a study of blood T cell repertoires in COVID-19. TCRdb's table, derived via immunoSEQ multiplex PCR, lists solely in-frame clones and lacks some. The table has approximately 52,000 clones, 80% to 95% seen once. The sample consisted of peripheral blood. The receptors derive from a man aged 45 to 65 with active COVID-19. Each CDR3 is given with its conserved first and last residue. The order of the fields is clone size, J gene, V gene, D gene, CDR3 protein, CDR3 DNA. The D gene is left open where the match is weak. For some rows the clone size is stated as once, few or many, or as a class when expanded; others skip it.

- | TRBJ2-7 | TRBV9 | TRBD1 | CASSDRDRGLEQYF | TGTGCCAGCAGTGACCGGGACAGGGGGCTTGAGCAGTACTTC
- | TRBJ2-1 | TRBV21-1 | - | CASSSPRLNNEQFF | TGTGCCAGCAGCTCCCCGAGATTAAACAATGAGCAGTTCTTC
- | TRBJ2-7 | TRBV11-2 | TRBD1 | CASSLGQVYEQYF | TGTGCCAGCAGCCTGGGACAGGTGTACGAGCAGTACTTC
- | TRBJ2-7 | TRBV9 | TRBD2 | CASSATSGFASYEQYF | TGTGCCAGCAGCGCAACTAGCGGCTTCGCGTCGTACGAGCAGTACTTC
- | TRBJ2-7 | TRBV3-1/TRBV3-2 | TRBD2 | CASRGSGVGSEQYF | TGTGCCAGCAGGGGCAGCGGGGTAGGGTCGGAGCAGTACTTC
- | TRBJ1-1 | TRBV5-1 | TRBD1 | CASSRRDRDDTEAFF | TGCGCCAGCAGCCGGAGGGACAGGGACGACACTGAAGCTTTCTTT
- | TRBJ1-2 | TRBV19 | TRBD1 | CASSPLDRLLYGYTF | TGTGCCAGTAGTCCTTTGGACAGGCTCCTCTATGGCTACACCTTC
once | TRBJ2-6 | TRBV28 | - | CASDSTGANVLTF | TGTGCCAGCGACTCGACCGGGGCCAACGTCCTGACTTTC
few | TRBJ2-3 | TRBV4-3 | - | CASSRSGLDTDTQYF | TGCGCCAGCAGCCGGAGCGGACTTGACACAGATACGCAGTATTTT
- | TRBJ2-7 | TRBV18 | TRBD2 | CASSPPASGGYEQYF | TGTGCCAGCTCACCACCGGCTAGCGGGGGCTACGAGCAGTACTTC
- | TRBJ2-5 | TRBV3-1/TRBV3-2 | - | CASSQDFKTQYF | TGTGCCAGCAGCCAAGATTTCAAGACCCAGTACTTC
- | TRBJ2-7 | TRBV30 | - | CAWGRGANHEQYF | TGTGCCTGGGGCCGGGGTGCGAACCACGAGCAGTACTTC
once | TRBJ2-7 | TRBV27 | TRBD2 | CASSRLAGVIYEQYF | TGTGCCAGCAGTAGACTAGCGGGGGTAATTTACGAGCAGTACTTC
- | TRBJ2-1 | TRBV4-2 | - | CASSGNPRSSYNEQFF | TGTGCCAGCAGCGGAAACCCTAGAAGCTCCTACAATGAGCAGTTCTTC
- | TRBJ1-6 | TRBV7-8 | - | CASSFQRQGSSYNSPLHF | TGTGCCAGCAGCTTCCAAAGGCAGGGTAGCTCCTATAATTCACCCCTCCACTTT
- | TRBJ2-1 | TRBV4-2 | - | CASSQEAASYNEQFF | TGTGCCAGCAGCCAGGAAGCGGCCTCCTACAATGAGCAGTTCTTC
- | TRBJ1-1 | TRBV5-1 | - | CASSLDTGTPEAFF | TGCGCCAGCAGCTTGGACACCGGGACACCTGAAGCTTTCTTT
- | TRBJ1-3 | TRBV30 | - | CAWITPERVTGNTIYF | TGTGCCTGGATTACCCCGGAGCGAGTAACTGGAAACACCATATATTTT
- | TRBJ1-6 | TRBV30 | TRBD1 | CAWSTQGAYNSPLHF | TGTGCCTGGAGTACTCAGGGGGCGTATAATTCACCCCTCCACTTT
- | TRBJ2-7 | TRBV28 | TRBD1 | CASTVQGIRAEQYF | TGTGCCAGCACCGTACAGGGGATTCGTGCCGAGCAGTACTTC
- | TRBJ1-6 | TRBV5-1 | - | CASSLGERNSPLHF | TGCGCCAGCAGCTTGGGGGAGAGAAATTCACCCCTCCACTTT
- | TRBJ2-5 | TRBV3-1/TRBV3-2 | TRBD2 | CASAGSGGGVRAQYF | TGTGCCAGCGCCGGCAGCGGGGGCGGAGTCCGGGCCCAGTACTTC
- | TRBJ2-1 | TRBV6-5 | TRBD2 | CASSPTGTTTNEQFF | TGTGCCAGCAGTCCGACCGGGACTACGACCAATGAGCAGTTCTTC
- | TRBJ1-1 | TRBV7-6 | TRBD1 | CASSLNDRGTEAFF | TGTGCCAGCAGCTTAAACGACAGGGGCACTGAAGCTTTCTTT
few | TRBJ2-1 | TRBV18 | - | CASSPRGLSSYNEQFF | TGTGCCAGCTCACCACGGGGCTTGAGCTCCTACAATGAGCAGTTCTTC